This TCR beta chain was identified in a study of blood T cell repertoires in COVID-19. Study context: Samples came from the United States, Italy and Spain, spanning acute and convalescent COVID-19. T cells, B-cell-depleted T cells, or PBMCs provided the cDNA or gDNA that served as material.

The CDR3 extends over 15 amino acids. Trimming stripped 4 bases from V and 4 bases from J, with 13 bases between. Germline CDR1 reads SEHNR; CDR2 reads FQNEAQ (reference sequence). Sequenced by immunoSEQ multiplex PCR; TCRdb stores in-frame clones only, minus some. Counted here are about 180,000 clones, 80% to 90% occurring once; the ten biggest clones make up around 9.9%. Material: peripheral blood. The source of this sequence is a human donor with active or convalescent COVID-19. The donor label of this sample is uncertain. The chain recombines TRBV7-9 with TRBJ2-2, with D possibly TRBD2 on 7 matching bases. This chain's CDR3 is CASSSGGEGTGELFF. Here the CDR3 DNA reads TGTGCCAGCAGCTCGGGGGGCGAGGGCACCGGGGAGCTGTTTTTT.